This entry lists 14 T cell receptor beta chains sequenced from one sample in a study of blood T cells in healthy people across ages. With a J-beta primer mix and a sample-barcoded 5' primer, a second PCR ran about 7 to 12 cycles. Each CDR3 protein gets one entry after TCRdb re-called the 5' RACE reads with MiXCR. The sample carries around 1.5 million distinct CDR3 sequences, roughly 32% recorded once. The sequenced sample was blood. The receptors were sampled from a woman aged 25 to 39 in good health.

About this clonotype itself: The germline gene is not matched at one end of the junction; a read error may be the cause. The chain uses TRBV11-2 and TRBJ1-2; D not resolved. The germline V gene encodes CDR1 SGHAT and CDR2 FQNNGV. The CDR3 consists of 14 residues. The CDR3 protein is CASSSSPTHYGFTF. CDR3 DNA sequence: TGTGCCAGCAGCTCGTCCCCAACCCACTATGGCTTCACCTTC.

On this clonotype: This likely reflects a read error, since a far larger clone is one base away. The chain uses TRBV4-1 and TRBJ2-7; D is possibly TRBD1 (5 bases). Germline CDR1 and CDR2: MGHRA and YSYEKL. There are 13 residues in the CDR3. The CDR3 reads CPSSLDRGHEQYF. The CDR3 coding sequence is TGCCCCAGCAGCCTAGATAGGGGCCACGAGCAGTACTTC.

The rearrangement joins TRBV15 to TRBJ2-1, with 10 bases matching TRBD2. V lost 1 base and J lost 9; bases outside the gene matches: 6. Germline V lookup: CDR1 LNHNV, CDR2 YYDKDF (reference sequence). This CDR3 region has 15 residues. The CDR3 here is CATSRAERGGGEQFF. For the CDR3, the DNA is TGTGCCACCAGCAGAGCTGAGCGGGGGGGAGGTGAGCAGTTCTTC.

V gene TRBV5-1 combines with J gene TRBJ2-5; 13 bases are a match to TRBD2. The CDR3 is 17 residues long. CDR1 and CDR2 from the germline V gene are SGHRS and YFSETQ. J gave up 5 bases and V 2 bases, and 9 bases lay outside the gene matches. CDR3: CASSFGLAGVGWETQYF. The CDR3, as DNA: TGCGCCAGCAGCTTTGGACTAGCGGGAGTAGGATGGGAGACCCAGTACTTC.

This sequence joins TRBV7-8 and TRBJ1-1; D remains unclear. Looked up from germline, CDR1 is SGHVS and CDR2 is FQNEAQ. The V end lost 4 bases, the J end lost 4 bases, and 10 bases lay between the germline ends. The CDR3 covers 13 residues. The CDR3 nucleotides are TGTGCCAGCAGCTATTTACGAAGCACTGAAGCTTTCTTT. Amino acid sequence: CASSYLRSTEAFF.

The chain has TRBV18 and TRBJ1-5; D ambiguous. Germline CDR1 reads KGHSH; CDR2 reads LQKENI. The V end was cut by 2 bases, the J end by 2 bases, with 7 bases between. The CDR3 loop spans 14 amino acids. This CDR3 is CASSPVGGNQPQHF. CDR3 DNA: TGTGCCAGCTCACCAGTGGGAGGCAATCAGCCCCAGCATTTT.

Comment on this clonotype: One end of the junction is discordant with germline, which a read error may explain. The chain recombines TRBV25-1 with TRBJ2-5; the D gene is possibly TRBD1 (5 bases). The CDR3 contains 15 residues. CDR1 and CDR2 from the germline V gene are MGHDK and SYGVNS. The CDR3 region has the DNA TGTGCCAGCAGTCCCCCAGGGTTACTCCAAGGGACCCAGTACTTC. Translated: CASSPPGLLQGTQYF.

This clonotype has just a few counts. V and J are TRBV29-1 and TRBJ2-1; 7 bases align to TRBD2. Germline V lookup: CDR1 SQVTM, CDR2 ANQGSEA. This CDR3 has 13 residues. V shed 7 bases, J shed 5 bases, and the junction held 8 bases outside the gene matches. The CDR3 region has the DNA TGCAGCGCCGCGGGGGTATCGAACAATGAGCAGTTCTTC. Its protein is CSAAGVSNNEQFF.

This rearrangement joins TRBV24-1 to TRBJ2-3; D is unresolved. CDR1 KGHDR and CDR2 SFDVKD come from the germline V gene. V was cut by 11 bases and J by 6 bases, with 11 bases left in between. This CDR3 has 11 amino acids. The CDR3 protein is CANPAVDTQYF. DNA for the CDR3: TGTGCCAACCCGGCGGTCGATACGCAGTATTTT.

The rearrangement joins TRBV5-1 to TRBJ2-2, with D unresolved. Trimming removed 2 bases at V and 3 bases at J, with 8 bases between. In germline, CDR1 is SGHRS, CDR2 YFSETQ. The CDR3 runs to 14 residues. CDR3 sequence (DNA): TGCGCCAGCAGCTTTGACGGATACACCGGGGAGCTGTTTTTT. Translating gives CASSFDGYTGELFF.

The chain links TRBV7-6 to TRBJ2-7; TRBD2 matches 11 bases. With 1 base clipped from V and 9 bases from J, the junction kept 11 bases outside the gene matches. This CDR3 has 16 amino acids. CDR1 and CDR2 (germline): SGHVS, FNYEAQ. The DNA for the CDR3 is TGTGCCAGCAGCTTAGTCCGTGGATCCGGGACTAGCGGGCAGTACTTC. Encoded protein: CASSLVRGSGTSGQYF.

V is TRBV3-1 and J is TRBJ2-7; 9 nucleotides align to TRBD2. Germline CDR1 is LGHDT and CDR2 is YNNKEL (reference sequence). The CDR3 sequence is 15 residues long. Trimming removed 2 bases from V and 3 bases from J; junction bases left unmatched: 5. The CDR3 is CASSQTLAGLYEQYF. The CDR3 bases are TGTGCCAGCAGCCAAACTCTAGCGGGACTCTACGAGCAGTACTTC.

With regard to this clonotype: A read error may explain this, as a much larger clone is one base away. The V and J genes are TRBV30 and TRBJ2-7; D is possibly TRBD2 (5 bases). Trimming took 1 base from V and 2 from J, leaving 15 bases between them. The germline CDR1 and CDR2 sequences are GTSNPN and SVGIG (reference sequence). The CDR3 sequence is 15 residues long. This chain's CDR3 is CAWSGGGSLAYEQYF. In nucleotides, the CDR3 is TGTGCCTGGAGTGGAGGAGGCAGCCTCGCCTACGAGCAGTACTTC.

This chain uses TRBV6-5 with TRBJ2-5, with 9 positions matching TRBD2. This CDR3 is built from 17 residues. The V gene end was trimmed by 4 bases and the J gene end by 1 base; junction bases not matched to a gene: 10. The germline V gene has CDR1 MNHEY and CDR2 SVGAGI. CDR3 sequence (DNA): TGTGCCAGCAGTTCTACTAGACTAGCGGACCGCCAAGAGACCCAGTACTTC. Translated, it gives CASSSTRLADRQETQYF.